The 11 T cell receptor beta chains reported below all come from one sample, sequenced in a study of blood T cell repertoires in COVID-19. Generated by immunoSEQ multiplex PCR, the TCRdb table keeps only in-frame clones and is missing some. The data contain about 250,000 clones, roughly nine tenths of them singletons. Sequencing was carried out using peripheral blood. The origin of the receptors is a woman aged 40 to 49 who had recovered from COVID-19.

The V call is TRBV2, the J call TRBJ1-1; a possible D gene is TRBD1 (6 bases). This CDR3 has 14 residues. The V end lost 7 bases, the J end lost 0 bases, and 12 bases lay between the germline ends. Germline values: CDR1 SNHLY, CDR2 FYNNEI. DNA for the CDR3: TGTGCCAGCAACGTCGGACAGCTGAACACTGAAGCTTTCTTT. Amino acids: CASNVGQLNTEAFF.

The gene calls are TRBV6-6 and TRBJ2-3, with 10 positions matching TRBD1. Germline assignment: CDR1 MNHNY and CDR2 SVGAGI (reference sequence). This CDR3 has 15 amino acids. J lost 4 bases, V lost 1 base, and 2 bases had no gene match. The CDR3 protein is CASSYLGQGSDTQYF. The CDR3 nucleotides are TGTGCCAGCAGTTACTTGGGACAGGGGTCAGATACGCAGTATTTT.

The rearrangement joins TRBV3-1 (or the pseudogene TRBV3-2) to TRBJ2-7; no firm D call. CDR3 length: 14 amino acids. From germline, CDR1 is LGHDT and CDR2 YNNKEL (reference sequence). V lost 3 bases and J lost 0, with 9 bases in between. CDR3 in DNA: TGTGCCAGCAGCCAGAGTCCCGGCTCCTACGAGCAGTACTTC. Amino acids: CASSQSPGSYEQYF.

This sequence joins TRBV5-4 and TRBJ2-1; unclear D gene. Germline V gene lookup returns CDR1 SGHNT and CDR2 YYREEE (reference sequence). This CDR3 has 15 amino acids. Trimming stripped 0 bases from V and 1 base from J, with 8 bases between. This CDR3 is CASSLETASYNEQFF. For the CDR3, the DNA is TGTGCCAGCAGCTTGGAGACTGCGTCCTACAATGAGCAGTTCTTC.

This sequence joins TRBV6-1 and TRBJ1-2; tentatively, D is TRBD1 (5 bases). This CDR3 region has 13 residues. From germline, CDR1 is MNHNS and CDR2 SASEGT. Trimming left V 3 bases short and J 5 bases short, with 10 bases between. The DNA of the CDR3 is TGTGCCAGCAGTGAGGAGGGGCTATATGGCTACACCTTC. This encodes CASSEEGLYGYTF.

This clone appeared many times. This chain's CDR3 is CASSATSGSYEQYF. CDR3 coding DNA: TGTGCCAGCAGCGCGACTAGCGGGAGCTACGAGCAGTACTTC. V usage is TRBV7-9 and J usage is TRBJ2-7, with 12 bases matching TRBD2. Per the germline V gene, CDR1 is SEHNR and CDR2 is FQNEAQ (reference sequence). CDR3 length equals 14 residues. V was clipped by 5 bases and J by 3 bases; unmatched bases: 2.

The genes are TRBV28 and TRBJ1-3; D unclear. Germline V CDR1 and CDR2: MDHEN, SYDVKM. This CDR3 region has 15 residues. V was shortened by 6 bases and J by 3 bases, with 15 bases between the two germline ends. CDR3 protein: CASRSREGLGNTIYF. The CDR3 nucleotides read TGTGCCAGCAGGTCTCGGGAGGGCCTTGGAAACACCATATATTTT. Variable domain in full (rest from reference TRBV28 and TRBJ1-3): DVKVTQSSRYLVKRTGEKVFLECVQDMDHENMFWYRQDPGLGLRLIYFSYDVKMKEKGDIPEGYSVSREKKERFSLILESASTNQTSMYLCASRSREGLGNTIYFGEGSWLTVV.

The rearrangement links TRBV11-3 to TRBJ2-7; 8 bases are a match to TRBD2. Looked up from germline, CDR1 is SGHNT and CDR2 is YENEEA. CDR3 length: 14 residues. The V gene end was trimmed by 4 bases and the J gene end by 1 base; junction bases not matched to a gene: 3. The CDR3 DNA sequence: TGTGCCAGCAGCTCGGGACTAGATTCCTACGAGCAGTACTTC. This encodes CASSSGLDSYEQYF.

The rearrangement joins TRBV10-3 to TRBJ1-2; 8 bases align to TRBD1. Germline CDR1 reads ENHRY; CDR2 reads SYGVKD. Trimming cost V 5 bases and J 0 bases; bases outside gene matches: 2. This CDR3 is built from 14 residues. The CDR3 nucleotides are TGTGCCATCAGTAAGGACAGGGCTAACTATGGCTACACCTTC. This sequence encodes CAISKDRANYGYTF.

The chain carries TRBV30 and TRBJ1-1; D is unresolved. This CDR3 is 13 amino acids long. Trimming pared 3 bases from V and 7 bases from J, leaving 15 bases between. The germline V gene has CDR1 GTSNPN and CDR2 SVGIG (reference sequence). The CDR3 nucleotides are TGTGCCTGGAGCCGACATTCCCCCCTTGAAGCTTTCTTT. This sequence encodes CAWSRHSPLEAFF. The variable domain in full, with the rest retrieved from reference TRBV30 and TRBJ1-1, is SQTIHQWPATLVQPVGSPLSLECTVEGTSNPNLYWYRQAAGRGLQLLFYSVGIGQISSEVPQNLSASRPQDRQFILSSKKLLLSDSGFYLCAWSRHSPLEAFFGQGTRLTVV.

This chain uses TRBV3-1 (or the pseudogene TRBV3-2) with TRBJ2-7, with 11 bases fitting TRBD2. Trimming cost V 7 bases and J 4 bases; bases outside gene matches: 6. Germline V gene data show CDR1 as LGHDT and CDR2 as YNNKEL (reference sequence). The CDR3 length is 14 residues. The CDR3 spells CASTYSGGEYEQYF. CDR3 DNA sequence: TGTGCCAGCACCTATAGCGGGGGGGAGTACGAGCAGTACTTC.